A selection of T cell receptor beta chains follows, all from one sample in a study of T cells in localized non-small cell lung cancer. Profiling relied on immunoSEQ multiplex PCR, and the TCRdb table lists in-frame clones only, not all of them. Among some 16,000 clones listed, around 83% were seen once. This material consisted of peripheral blood, taken before any cancer treatment. These receptors were collected from a male donor aged 60 or over with stage I lung adenocarcinoma. Both conserved end residues are part of each CDR3. A D gene is named only where the DNA matches it firmly. Size is omitted from some rows. Given values are once, few, many or a class for expanded clones.

clone_size	j_call	v_call	d_call	cdr3_nt	cdr3_aa
-	TRBJ2-1	TRBV30	-	TGTGCCTGGAGTGAGGCGGGTCCCTACAATGAGCAGTTCTTC	CAWSEAGPYNEQFF
-	TRBJ1-5	TRBV6-5	-	TGTGCCAGCAGTTACAAAAAAAGCAATCAGCCCCAGCATTTT	CASSYKKSNQPQHF
-	TRBJ1-5	TRBV28	-	TGTGCCAGCAGTTTGGCCAGGGGAGGCAATCAGCCCCAGCATTTT	CASSLARGGNQPQHF
few	TRBJ1-1	TRBV9	-	TGTGCCAGCAGCAAGGAGGGAGGCCAAGCTTTCTTT	CASSKEGGQAFF
-	TRBJ1-5	TRBV7-8	TRBD1	TGTGCCAGTCAGGGGGGGACCAATCAGCCCCAGCATTTT	CASQGGTNQPQHF
-	TRBJ2-2	TRBV19	-	TGTGCCAGTAGTAACCCGAACACCGGGGAGCTGTTTTTT	CASSNPNTGELFF
-	TRBJ2-1	TRBV19	TRBD2	TGTGCCAGTACCAGGGAGGGTGGTTTCACCAACTACAATGAGCAGTTCTTC	CASTREGGFTNYNEQFF
-	TRBJ2-3	TRBV27	-	TGTGCCAGCAGTTTATCGGGTGCGACAGATACGCAGTATTTT	CASSLSGATDTQYF
few	TRBJ2-1	TRBV4-3	-	TGCGCCAGCAGCCAAGATAGCGGGACAGGGACCTACAATGAGCAGTTCTTC	CASSQDSGTGTYNEQFF
few	TRBJ2-3	TRBV4-3	-	TGCGCCAGCAGCCAAGATAAGGGCCAGCGGTCCACAGATACGCAGTATTTT	CASSQDKGQRSTDTQYF
-	TRBJ1-6	TRBV30	-	TGTGCCTGGAGAACTCTCTACAGGGCTCGAGGATCACCCCTCCACTTT	CAWRTLYRARGSPLHF
-	TRBJ1-5	TRBV11-2	-	TGTGCCAGCAGCTTAGGGGAGGGTATGTCTCAGCCCCAGCATTTT	CASSLGEGMSQPQHF
-	TRBJ2-7	TRBV6-5	-	TGTGCCAGCAAACGGGGTCCCTCATCCTACGAGCAGTACTTC	CASKRGPSSYEQYF
once	TRBJ2-6	TRBV2	TRBD1	TGTGCCAGCAGTGAACAGGGGGCTATCTCTGGGGCCAACGTCCTGACTTTC	CASSEQGAISGANVLTF
-	TRBJ2-5	TRBV7-9	TRBD1	TGTGCCAGCAGCTTAAGAAGGGGACAGTCTTTCACTGCCCAGTACTTC	CASSLRRGQSFTAQYF
-	TRBJ2-7	TRBV19	TRBD1	TGTGCCAGTAGTAGACGACAGGGGGCCGACGAGCAGTACTTC	CASSRRQGADEQYF
-	TRBJ1-5	TRBV28	TRBD1	TGTGCAAGCGGAGGGCAGGGGGCCGGTCAGCCCCAGCATTTT	CASGGQGAGQPQHF
-	TRBJ1-5	TRBV6-6	-	TGTGCCAGCAGTTCTCAAGATCGTCAGCCCCAGCATTTT	CASSSQDRQPQHF
-	TRBJ2-1	TRBV27	-	TGTGCCAGCAGTTCTTACACTGGGGACAATGAGCAGTTCTTC	CASSSYTGDNEQFF
once	TRBJ1-1	TRBV6-1	-	TGTGCCAGCAGTGAAGCAGGGACTGAAGCTTTCTTT	CASSEAGTEAFF
-	TRBJ1-6	TRBV4-3	-	TGCGCCAGCAGCCAAGATCCGGCGGGCTACGGGAATTCACCCCTCCACTTT	CASSQDPAGYGNSPLHF
few	TRBJ2-7	TRBV7-9	TRBD2	TGTGCCAGCAGCTTAGCCTCCAAGGGGAGGGCGTACTTC	CASSLASKGRAYF